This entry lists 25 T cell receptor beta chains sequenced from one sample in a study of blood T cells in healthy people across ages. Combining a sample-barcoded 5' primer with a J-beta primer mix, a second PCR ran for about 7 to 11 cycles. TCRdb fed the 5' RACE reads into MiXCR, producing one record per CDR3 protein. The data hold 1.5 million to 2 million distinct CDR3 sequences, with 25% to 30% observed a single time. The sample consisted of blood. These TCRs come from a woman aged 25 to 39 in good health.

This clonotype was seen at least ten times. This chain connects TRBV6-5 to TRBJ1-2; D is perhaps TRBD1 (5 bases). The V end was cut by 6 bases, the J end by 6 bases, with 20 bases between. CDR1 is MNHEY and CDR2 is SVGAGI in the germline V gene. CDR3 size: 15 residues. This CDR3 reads CASRRSIRGSDGYTF. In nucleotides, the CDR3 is TGTGCCAGCAGGCGTAGTATTAGGGGATCGGATGGCTACACCTTC.

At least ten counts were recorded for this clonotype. The CDR3 DNA reads as TGCGCCAGCAGCTTGTCAGGGAACCAAGAGACCCAGTACTTC. It translates to CASSLSGNQETQYF. The chain recombines TRBV5-1 with TRBJ2-5; the D gene is possibly TRBD1 (5 bases). V lost 1 base and J lost 0, with 7 bases in between. There are 14 residues in the CDR3. Germline V gene sequence: CDR1 SGHRS, CDR2 YFSETQ.

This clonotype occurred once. The CDR3 coding sequence is TGCGCCAGCAGCCAACTGGCGGATAACACTGAAGCTTTCTTT. Its protein is CASSQLADNTEAFF. The V gene is TRBV4-3, the J gene TRBJ1-1; D remains ambiguous. V lost 2 bases to trimming and J lost 2 bases, with 9 bases between them. CDR3 length: 14 amino acids. Looked up from germline, CDR1 is LGHNA and CDR2 is YSLEER.

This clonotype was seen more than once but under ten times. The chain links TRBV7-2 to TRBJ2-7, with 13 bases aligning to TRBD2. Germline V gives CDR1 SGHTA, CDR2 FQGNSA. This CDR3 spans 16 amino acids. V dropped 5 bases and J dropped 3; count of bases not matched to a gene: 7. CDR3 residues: CASSRTSGSRVYEQYF. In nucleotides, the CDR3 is TGTGCCAGCAGCCGGACTAGCGGGAGCAGGGTCTACGAGCAGTACTTC.

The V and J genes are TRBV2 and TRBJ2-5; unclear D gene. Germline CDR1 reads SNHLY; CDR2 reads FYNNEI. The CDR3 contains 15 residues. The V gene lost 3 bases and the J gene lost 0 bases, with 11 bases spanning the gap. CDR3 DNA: TGTGCCAGCAGTGAGACGCCCCTGTACCAAGAGACCCAGTACTTC. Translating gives CASSETPLYQETQYF.

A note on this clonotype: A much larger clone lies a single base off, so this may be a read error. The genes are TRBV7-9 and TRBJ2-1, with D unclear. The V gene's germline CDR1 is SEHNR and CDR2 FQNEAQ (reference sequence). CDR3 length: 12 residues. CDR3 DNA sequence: TGTGCCATCAGCTCGACTGGAGACGAGCAGTTCTTC. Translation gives CAISSTGDEQFF.

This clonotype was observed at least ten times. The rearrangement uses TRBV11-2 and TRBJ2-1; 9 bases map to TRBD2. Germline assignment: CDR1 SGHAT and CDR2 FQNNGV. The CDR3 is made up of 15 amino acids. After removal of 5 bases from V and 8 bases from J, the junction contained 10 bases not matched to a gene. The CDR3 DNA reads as TGTGCCAGCAGCCGGTGGCGGGGGGGCCAAGATGAGCAGTTCTTC. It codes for CASSRWRGGQDEQFF.

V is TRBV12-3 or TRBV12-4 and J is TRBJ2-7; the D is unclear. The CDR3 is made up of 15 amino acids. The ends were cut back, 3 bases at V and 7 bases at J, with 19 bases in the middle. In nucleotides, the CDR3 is TGTGCCAGCAGTTTCTACTGGCGGACGACCAATGAGCAGTACTTC. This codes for CASSFYWRTTNEQYF.

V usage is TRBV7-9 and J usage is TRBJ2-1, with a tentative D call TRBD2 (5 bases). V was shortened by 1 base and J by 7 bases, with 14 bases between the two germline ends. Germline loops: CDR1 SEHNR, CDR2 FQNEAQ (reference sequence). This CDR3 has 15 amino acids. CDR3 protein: CASSLVVGLLNEQFF. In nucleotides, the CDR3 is TGTGCCAGCAGCTTAGTGGTTGGACTTCTTAATGAGCAGTTCTTC.

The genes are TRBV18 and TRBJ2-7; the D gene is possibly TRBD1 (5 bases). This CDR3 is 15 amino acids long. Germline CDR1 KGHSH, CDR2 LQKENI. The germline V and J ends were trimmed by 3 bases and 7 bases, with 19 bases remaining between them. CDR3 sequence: CASSPRFVDSYEQYF. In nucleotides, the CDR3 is TGTGCCAGCTCACCCCGCTTCGTCGACAGTTATGAGCAGTACTTC.

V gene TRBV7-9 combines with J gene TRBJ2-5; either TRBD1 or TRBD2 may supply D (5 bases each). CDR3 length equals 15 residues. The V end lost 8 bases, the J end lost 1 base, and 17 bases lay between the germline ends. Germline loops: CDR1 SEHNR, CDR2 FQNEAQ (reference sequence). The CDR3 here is CASDRSGRGQETQYF. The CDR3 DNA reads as TGTGCCAGCGATAGAAGCGGAAGGGGCCAAGAGACCCAGTACTTC.

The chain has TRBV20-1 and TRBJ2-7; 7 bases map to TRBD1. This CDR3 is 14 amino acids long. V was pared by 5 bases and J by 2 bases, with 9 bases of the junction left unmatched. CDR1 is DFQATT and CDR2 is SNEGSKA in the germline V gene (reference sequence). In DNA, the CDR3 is TGCAGTGCTCATTGGGACAGTAGTCCCTACGAGCAGTACTTC. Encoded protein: CSAHWDSSPYEQYF.

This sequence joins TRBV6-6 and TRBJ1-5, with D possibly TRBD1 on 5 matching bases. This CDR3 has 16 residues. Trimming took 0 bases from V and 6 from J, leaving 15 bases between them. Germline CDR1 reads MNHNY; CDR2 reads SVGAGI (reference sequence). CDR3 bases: TGTGCCAGCAGTTACTCCCCGGGAGGGGAAAGTCAGCCCCAGCATTTT. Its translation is CASSYSPGGESQPQHF.

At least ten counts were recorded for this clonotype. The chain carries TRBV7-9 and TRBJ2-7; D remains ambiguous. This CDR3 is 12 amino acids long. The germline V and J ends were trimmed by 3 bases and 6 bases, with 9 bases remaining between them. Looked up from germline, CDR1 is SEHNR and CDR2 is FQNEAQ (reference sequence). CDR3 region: CASSFESSEQYF. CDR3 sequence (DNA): TGTGCCAGCAGCTTCGAAAGCTCCGAGCAGTACTTC. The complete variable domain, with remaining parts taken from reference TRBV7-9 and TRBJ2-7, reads DTGVSQNPRHKITKRGQNVTFRCDPISEHNRLYWYRQTLGQGPEFLTYFQNEAQLEKSRLLSDRFSAERPKGSFSTLEIQRTEQGDSAMYLCASSFESSEQYFGPGTRLTVT.

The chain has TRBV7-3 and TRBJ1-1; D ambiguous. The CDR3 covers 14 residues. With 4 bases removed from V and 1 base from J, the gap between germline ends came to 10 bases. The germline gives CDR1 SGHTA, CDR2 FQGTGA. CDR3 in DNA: TGTGCCAGCAGCTCGTCGGGTGAGAACACTGAAGCTTTCTTT. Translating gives CASSSSGENTEAFF.

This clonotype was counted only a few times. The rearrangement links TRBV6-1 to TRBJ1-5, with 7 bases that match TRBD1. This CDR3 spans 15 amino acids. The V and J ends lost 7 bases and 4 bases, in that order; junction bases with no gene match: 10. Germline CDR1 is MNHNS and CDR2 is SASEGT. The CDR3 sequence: CASTYLYRGNQPQHF. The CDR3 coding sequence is TGTGCCAGCACCTACCTCTACAGGGGAAATCAGCCCCAGCATTTT.

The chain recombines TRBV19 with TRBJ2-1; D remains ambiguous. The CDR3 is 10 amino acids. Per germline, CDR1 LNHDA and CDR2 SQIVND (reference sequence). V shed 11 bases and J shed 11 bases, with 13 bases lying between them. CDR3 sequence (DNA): TGTGCCGGCCCGTCGAACCAGCAGTTCTTC. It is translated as CAGPSNQQFF.

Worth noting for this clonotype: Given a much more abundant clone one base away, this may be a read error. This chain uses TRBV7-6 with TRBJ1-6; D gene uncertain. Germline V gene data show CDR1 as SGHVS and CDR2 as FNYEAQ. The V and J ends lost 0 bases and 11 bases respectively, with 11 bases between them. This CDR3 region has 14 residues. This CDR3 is CASSLAGYDAPLHF. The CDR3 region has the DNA TGTGCCAGCAGCTTAGCCGGGTACGACGCACCCCTCCACTTT.

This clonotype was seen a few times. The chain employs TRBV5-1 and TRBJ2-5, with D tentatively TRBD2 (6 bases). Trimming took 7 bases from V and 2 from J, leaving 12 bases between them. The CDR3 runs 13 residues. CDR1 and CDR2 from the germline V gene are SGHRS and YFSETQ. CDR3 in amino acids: CASRGITQETQYF. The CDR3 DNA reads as TGCGCCAGCCGCGGGATAACACAAGAGACCCAGTACTTC.

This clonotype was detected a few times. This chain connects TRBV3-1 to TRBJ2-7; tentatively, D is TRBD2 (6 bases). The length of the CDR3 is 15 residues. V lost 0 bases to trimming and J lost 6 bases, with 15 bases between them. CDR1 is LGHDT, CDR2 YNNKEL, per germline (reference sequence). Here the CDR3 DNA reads TGTGCCAGCAGCCAAGATCTTGGCGGGGTCGGCGAGCAGTACTTC. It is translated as CASSQDLGGVGEQYF.

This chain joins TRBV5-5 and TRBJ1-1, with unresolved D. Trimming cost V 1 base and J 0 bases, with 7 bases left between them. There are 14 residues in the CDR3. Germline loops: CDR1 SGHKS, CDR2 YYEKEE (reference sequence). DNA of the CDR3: TGTGCCAGCAGCTTGATGGAGATGAACACTGAAGCTTTCTTT. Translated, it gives CASSLMEMNTEAFF.

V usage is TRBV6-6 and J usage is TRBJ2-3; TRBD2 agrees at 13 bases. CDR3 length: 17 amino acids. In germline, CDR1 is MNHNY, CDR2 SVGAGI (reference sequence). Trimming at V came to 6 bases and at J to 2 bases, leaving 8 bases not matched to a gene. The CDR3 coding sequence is TGTGCCAGCAGCCGTCGACTAGCGGGGGGCTCCACAGATACGCAGTATTTT. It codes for CASSRRLAGGSTDTQYF.

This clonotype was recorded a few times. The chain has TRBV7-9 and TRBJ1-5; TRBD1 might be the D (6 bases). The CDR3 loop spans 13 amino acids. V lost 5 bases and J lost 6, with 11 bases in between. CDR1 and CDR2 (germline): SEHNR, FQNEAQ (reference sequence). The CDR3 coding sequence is TGTGCCAGCAGCGCAGGGGTAGGTCAGCCCCAGCATTTT. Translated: CASSAGVGQPQHF.

CDR3 coding DNA: TGTGCCAGCAGTGAAGCGGGGCAGGGGGCTTCCTACGAGCAGTACTTC. It encodes CASSEAGQGASYEQYF. V is TRBV2 and J is TRBJ2-7; TRBD1 matches 8 bases. Germline CDR1 and CDR2: SNHLY and FYNNEI. The junction had 5 bases not matched to a gene; V was cut back by 0 bases and J by 1 base. The CDR3 covers 16 residues.

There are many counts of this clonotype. The CDR3 bases are TGCAGTGCTAGTGAGCTAGCGGGACCCTACGAGCAGTACTTC. Its protein is CSASELAGPYEQYF. The V call is TRBV20-1, the J call TRBJ2-7, with 9 bases fitting TRBD2. CDR1 is DFQATT and CDR2 is SNEGSKA in the germline V gene (reference sequence). The CDR3 runs to 14 residues. Trimming at V came to 3 bases and at J to 2 bases, leaving 5 bases not matched to a gene.